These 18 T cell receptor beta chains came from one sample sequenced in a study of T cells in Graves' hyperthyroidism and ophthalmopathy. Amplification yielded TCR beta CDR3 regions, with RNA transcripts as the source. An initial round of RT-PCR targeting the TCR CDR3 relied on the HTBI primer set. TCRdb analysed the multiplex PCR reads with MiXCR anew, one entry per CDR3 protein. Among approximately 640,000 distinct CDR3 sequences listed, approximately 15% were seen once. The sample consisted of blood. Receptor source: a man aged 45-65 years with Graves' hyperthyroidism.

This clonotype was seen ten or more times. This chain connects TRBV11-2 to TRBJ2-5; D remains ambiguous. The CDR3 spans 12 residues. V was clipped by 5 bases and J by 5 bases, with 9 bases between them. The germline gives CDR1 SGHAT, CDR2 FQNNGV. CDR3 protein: CASSILGETQYF. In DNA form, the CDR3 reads TGTGCCAGCAGCATCCTTGGGGAGACCCAGTACTTC.

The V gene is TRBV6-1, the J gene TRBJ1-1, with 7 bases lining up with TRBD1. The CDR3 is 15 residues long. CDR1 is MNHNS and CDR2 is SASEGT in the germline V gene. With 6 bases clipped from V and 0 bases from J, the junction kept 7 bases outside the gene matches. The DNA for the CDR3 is TGTGCCAGCAGCCAACAGGGGTCCATGAACACTGAAGCTTTCTTT. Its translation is CASSQQGSMNTEAFF.

This CDR3 reads CASSQELAEYEQYF. The CDR3 DNA is TGTGCCAGCAGCCAAGAGCTAGCGGAATACGAGCAGTACTTC. The chain employs TRBV4-2 and TRBJ2-7, with 7 bases lining up with TRBD2. The germline V gene encodes CDR1 LGHNA and CDR2 YNFKEQ. V lost 0 bases, J lost 4 bases, and 3 bases stayed unmatched. The CDR3 has 14 residues.

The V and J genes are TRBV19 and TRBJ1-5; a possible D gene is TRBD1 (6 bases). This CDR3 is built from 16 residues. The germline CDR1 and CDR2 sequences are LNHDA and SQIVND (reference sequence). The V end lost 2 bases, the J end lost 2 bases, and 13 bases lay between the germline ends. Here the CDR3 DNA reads TGTGCCAGTAGTATATCATGGGGGGGCGGCAATCAGCCCCAGCATTTT. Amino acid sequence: CASSISWGGGNQPQHF.

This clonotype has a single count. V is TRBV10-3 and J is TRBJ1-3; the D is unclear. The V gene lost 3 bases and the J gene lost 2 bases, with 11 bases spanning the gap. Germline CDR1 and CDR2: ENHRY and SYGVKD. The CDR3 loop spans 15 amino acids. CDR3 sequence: CAISDSVGTGNTIYF. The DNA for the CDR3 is TGTGCCATCAGTGATTCGGTAGGAACTGGAAACACCATATATTTT.

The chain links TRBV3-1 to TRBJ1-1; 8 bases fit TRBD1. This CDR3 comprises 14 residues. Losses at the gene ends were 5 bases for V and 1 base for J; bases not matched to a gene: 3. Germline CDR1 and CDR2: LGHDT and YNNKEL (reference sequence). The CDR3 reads CASSGQGANTEAFF. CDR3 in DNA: TGTGCCAGCAGCGGACAGGGCGCGAACACTGAAGCTTTCTTT.

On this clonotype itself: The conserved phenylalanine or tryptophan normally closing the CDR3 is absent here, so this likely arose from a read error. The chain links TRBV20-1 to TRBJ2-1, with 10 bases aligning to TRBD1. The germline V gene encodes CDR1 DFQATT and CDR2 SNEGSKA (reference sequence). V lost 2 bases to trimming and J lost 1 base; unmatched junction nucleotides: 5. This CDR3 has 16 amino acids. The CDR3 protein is CSARIRDRGSYNEQFS. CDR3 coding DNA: TGCAGTGCTAGAATCCGGGACAGGGGTTCCTACAATGAGCAGTTCTCC.

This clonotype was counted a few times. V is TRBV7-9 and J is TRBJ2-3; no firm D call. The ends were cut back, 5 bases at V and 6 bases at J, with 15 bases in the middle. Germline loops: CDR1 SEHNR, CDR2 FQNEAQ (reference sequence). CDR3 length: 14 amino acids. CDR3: CASSPLLALDTQYF. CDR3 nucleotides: TGTGCCAGCAGCCCTTTGCTGGCATTGGATACGCAGTATTTT.

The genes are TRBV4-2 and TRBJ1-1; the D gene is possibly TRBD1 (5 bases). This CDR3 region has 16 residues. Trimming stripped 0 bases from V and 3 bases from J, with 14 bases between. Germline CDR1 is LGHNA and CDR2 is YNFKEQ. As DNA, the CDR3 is TGTGCCAGCAGCCAAGATCCGTTGCAGGGAGACACTGAAGCTTTCTTT. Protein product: CASSQDPLQGDTEAFF.

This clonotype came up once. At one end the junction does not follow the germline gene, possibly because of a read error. The CDR3 region has the DNA TGTGCGAGTGGACTAGCGGGAGGAGTGGACACCGGGGGGCTGTTTTTT. Its protein product is CASGLAGGVDTGGLFF. This chain links TRBV12-5 with TRBJ2-2; TRBD2 aligns across 14 bases. The CDR3 is 16 residues long. Germline lookup yields CDR1 LGHNT and CDR2 FRNRAP.

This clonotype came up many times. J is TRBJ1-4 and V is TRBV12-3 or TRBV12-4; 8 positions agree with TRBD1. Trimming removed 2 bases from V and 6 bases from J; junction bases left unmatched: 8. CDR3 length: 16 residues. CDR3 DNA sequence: TGTGCCAGCAGTTTATTTTTCAGACAGGGGTATGAAAAACTGTTTTTT. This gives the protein CASSLFFRQGYEKLFF.

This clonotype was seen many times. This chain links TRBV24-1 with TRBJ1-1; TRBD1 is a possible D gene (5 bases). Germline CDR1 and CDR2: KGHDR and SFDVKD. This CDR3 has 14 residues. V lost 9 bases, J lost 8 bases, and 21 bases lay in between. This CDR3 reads CATRSPASEGEAFF. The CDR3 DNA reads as TGTGCCACCCGAAGCCCGGCCTCCGAGGGGGAAGCTTTCTTT.

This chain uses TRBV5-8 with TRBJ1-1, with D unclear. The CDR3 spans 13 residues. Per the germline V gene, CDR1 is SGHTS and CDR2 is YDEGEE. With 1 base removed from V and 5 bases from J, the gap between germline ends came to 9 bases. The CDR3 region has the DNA TGTGCCAGCAGCTTGTTTGGGTTGACTGAAGCTTTCTTT. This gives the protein CASSLFGLTEAFF.

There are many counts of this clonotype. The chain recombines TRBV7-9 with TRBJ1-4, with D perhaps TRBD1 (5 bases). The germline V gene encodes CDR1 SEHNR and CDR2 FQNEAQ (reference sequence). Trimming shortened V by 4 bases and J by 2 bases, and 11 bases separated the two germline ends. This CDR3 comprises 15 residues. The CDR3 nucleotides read TGTGCCAGCAGCTCTGGGGGGAATACTAATGAAAAACTGTTTTTT. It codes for CASSSGGNTNEKLFF.

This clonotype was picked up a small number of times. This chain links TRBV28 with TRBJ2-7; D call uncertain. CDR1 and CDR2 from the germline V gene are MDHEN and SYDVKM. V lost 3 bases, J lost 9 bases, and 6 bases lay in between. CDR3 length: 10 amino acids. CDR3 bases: TGTGCCAGCAGTTTGAACGGGCAGTACTTC. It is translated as CASSLNGQYF. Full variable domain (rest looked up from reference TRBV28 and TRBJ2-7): DVKVTQSSRYLVKRTGEKVFLECVQDMDHENMFWYRQDPGLGLRLIYFSYDVKMKEKGDIPEGYSVSREKKERFSLILESASTNQTSMYLCASSLNGQYFGPGTRLTVT.

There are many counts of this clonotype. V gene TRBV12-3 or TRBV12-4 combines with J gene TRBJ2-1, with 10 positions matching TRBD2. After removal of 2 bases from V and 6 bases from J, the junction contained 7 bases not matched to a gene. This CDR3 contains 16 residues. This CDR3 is CASSLTGTSVFNEQFF. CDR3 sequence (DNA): TGTGCCAGCAGTTTAACCGGGACTAGCGTTTTCAATGAGCAGTTCTTC.

CDR3 region: CASSRVSNSYEQYF. CDR3 nucleotide sequence: TGTGCCAGCAGCCGAGTCAGCAACTCCTACGAGCAGTACTTC. This chain joins TRBV7-6 and TRBJ2-7; no firm D call. Trimming took 5 bases from V and 0 from J, leaving 11 bases between them. Germline-derived CDR1 and CDR2 are SGHVS and FNYEAQ. CDR3 length: 14 residues.

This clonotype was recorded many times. The CDR3 loop is CASVRGGRTGELFF. CDR3 nucleotides: TGTGCCAGCGTGAGAGGGGGGCGGACCGGGGAGCTGTTTTTT. The V call is TRBV28, the J call TRBJ2-2; D assignment may be TRBD1 or TRBD2 (6 bases each). V was trimmed by 8 bases and J by 5 bases, leaving 15 bases between them. The length of the CDR3 is 14 residues. Germline V CDR1 and CDR2: MDHEN, SYDVKM.